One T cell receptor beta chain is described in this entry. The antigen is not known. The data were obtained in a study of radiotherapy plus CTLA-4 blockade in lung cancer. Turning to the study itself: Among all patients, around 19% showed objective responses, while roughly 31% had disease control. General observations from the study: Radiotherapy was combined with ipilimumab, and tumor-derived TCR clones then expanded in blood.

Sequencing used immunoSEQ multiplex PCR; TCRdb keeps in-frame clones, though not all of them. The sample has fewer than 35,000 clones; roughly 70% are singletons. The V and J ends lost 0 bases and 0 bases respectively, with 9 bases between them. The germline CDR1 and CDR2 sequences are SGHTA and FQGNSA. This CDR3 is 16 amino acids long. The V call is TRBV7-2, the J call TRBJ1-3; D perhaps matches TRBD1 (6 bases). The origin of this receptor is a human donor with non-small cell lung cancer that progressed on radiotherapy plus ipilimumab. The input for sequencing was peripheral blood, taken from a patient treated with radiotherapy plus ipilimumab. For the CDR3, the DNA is TGTGCCAGCAGCTTAGCGGGGGGCGTCTCTGGAAACACCATATATTTT. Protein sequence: CASSLAGGVSGNTIYF.